The entry below describes one T cell receptor beta chain. A second about 7 to 12 cycle PCR used barcoded and J-beta primers. TCRdb re-called the 5' RACE reads through MiXCR, storing one row per CDR3 protein. The profile shows about 1,600,000 distinct CDR3 sequences, approximately 40% of them singletons. The sample originates from a study of blood T cells in healthy people across ages. Sequenced input: blood. The origin of this receptor is a woman aged 18-35 years in good health.

CDR3 loop: CASSFNRGTNTDTQYF. The CDR3 coding sequence is TGTGCCAGCAGTTTCAACCGCGGGACTAACACAGATACGCAGTATTTT. This chain connects TRBV12-3 or TRBV12-4 to TRBJ2-3; 7 bases line up with TRBD2. V gave up 3 bases and J gave up 2 bases; unmatched junction bases: 8. This CDR3 region has 16 residues.